Listed below are T cell receptor beta chains from one sample, sequenced in a study of T cells after somatic rescue of genetic block. Libraries were prepared by immunoSEQ multiplex PCR; TCRdb keeps only in-frame clonotypes and omits some of them. This sample has 68,000 or so clones, with around 90% found just once. The sequencing sample was made of peripheral blood mononuclear cells (PBMCs). The receptors here all came from a middle-aged man. CDR3s include the opening cysteine and the closing phenylalanine or tryptophan. D genes are given only for firm matches. For some rows the clone size is stated as once, few or many, or as a class when expanded; others skip it.

D: TRBD1; size: -; V: TRBV2; J: TRBJ2-7; DNA: TGTGCCAGCAGTGAAAGGCGGGCCGGACAGGGGCACGGCGAGCAGTACTTC; CDR3: CASSERRAGQGHGEQYF
D: -; size: -; V: TRBV11-2; J: TRBJ1-4; DNA: TGTGCCAGCAGGATACTAATTAATGAAAAACTGTTTTTT; CDR3: CASRILINEKLFF
D: TRBD1; size: -; V: TRBV27; J: TRBJ1-6; DNA: TGTGCCAGCACCTCAAGGACAGGGCAGGACCTCCACTTT; CDR3: CASTSRTGQDLHF
D: TRBD2; size: -; V: TRBV5-4; J: TRBJ2-7; DNA: TGTGCCAGCGGGGAGGGTTACGAGCAGTACTTC; CDR3: CASGEGYEQYF
D: TRBD1; size: -; V: TRBV15; J: TRBJ2-4; DNA: TGTGCCACCAGACCCGCCCCGGGACAGGGACGCGCGGGAGCCAAAAACATTCAGTACTTC; CDR3: CATRPAPGQGRAGAKNIQYF
D: TRBD2; size: -; V: TRBV4-1; J: TRBJ2-1; DNA: TGCGCCAGCAGCCAGGGGAGCACGGGAGCGGGGGGCCGGAATGAGCAGTTCTTC; CDR3: CASSQGSTGAGGRNEQFF
D: TRBD1; size: once; V: TRBV19; J: TRBJ1-2; DNA: TGTGCCAGTAGTCCAGGACAGGGCCTTCTTGGCTACACCTTC; CDR3: CASSPGQGLLGYTF
D: TRBD2; size: -; V: TRBV6-1; J: TRBJ2-2; DNA: TGTGCCAGCAGTGCCCTAGCGGGGGTTAACACCGGGGAGCTGTTTTTT; CDR3: CASSALAGVNTGELFF
D: -; size: -; V: TRBV6-1; J: TRBJ1-5; DNA: TGTGCCAGCAGTGATTGGGGAAGCAATCAGCCCCAGCATTTT; CDR3: CASSDWGSNQPQHF
D: TRBD1; size: -; V: TRBV10-3; J: TRBJ2-3; DNA: TGTGCCATCAGTGAGTCAATAGGGACAGGGAGCACAGATACGCAGTATTTT; CDR3: CAISESIGTGSTDTQYF
D: -; size: once; V: TRBV10-3; J: TRBJ2-4; DNA: TGTGCCATCAGTGTTGATAGGGAAAACATTCAGTACTTC; CDR3: CAISVDRENIQYF
D: TRBD2; size: -; V: TRBV7-3; J: TRBJ2-3; DNA: TGTGCCAGCAGCCATCAGGCGCTGGGACTAGCGGGGCTTGATACGCAGTATTTT; CDR3: CASSHQALGLAGLDTQYF
D: TRBD1; size: -; V: TRBV28; J: TRBJ1-2; DNA: TGTGCCAGCAGGACTTCCGGGACAGGGTCGTATGGCTACACCTTC; CDR3: CASRTSGTGSYGYTF
D: TRBD1; size: -; V: TRBV5-1; J: TRBJ2-2; DNA: TGCGCCAGCAGCTCGCTCCCGGTTGATGGGACAGGGAACACCGGGGAGCTGTTTTTT; CDR3: CASSSLPVDGTGNTGELFF
D: -; size: once; V: TRBV4-1; J: TRBJ2-2; DNA: TGCGCCAGCAGCCAAGTCCCCCAGCCCGGGGAGCTGTTTTTT; CDR3: CASSQVPQPGELFF
D: TRBD1; size: -; V: TRBV28; J: TRBJ1-5; DNA: TGTGCCAGCAGTGCCTACAAAATCAGGGGGCAAGGCAATCAGCCCCAGCATTTT; CDR3: CASSAYKIRGQGNQPQHF
D: -; size: -; V: TRBV5-4; J: TRBJ2-3; DNA: TGTGCCAGCAGGGGACCCCCCGGGGCAGATACGCAGTATTTT; CDR3: CASRGPPGADTQYF
D: TRBD1; size: -; V: TRBV19; J: TRBJ2-6; DNA: TGTGCCAGTAGTATAAAAGGACAGGGGATCTCTGGGGCCAACGTCCTGACTTTC; CDR3: CASSIKGQGISGANVLTF
D: TRBD2; size: -; V: TRBV5-1; J: TRBJ2-7; DNA: TGCGCCAGCAGCTTGACGGGACTAAGCCCCGAGCAGTACTTC; CDR3: CASSLTGLSPEQYF
D: -; size: -; V: TRBV5-6; J: TRBJ1-5; DNA: TGTGCCAGCAGCTCTTCGGGGAATCAGCCCCAGCATTTT; CDR3: CASSSSGNQPQHF
D: -; size: -; V: TRBV19; J: TRBJ1-1; DNA: TGTGCCAGTAGTACCCCAGGGTGGGGCACTGAAGCTTTCTTT; CDR3: CASSTPGWGTEAFF
D: -; size: once; V: TRBV10-3; J: TRBJ1-1; DNA: TGTGCCATCAGTGACAAAATGAACACTGAAGCTTTCTTT; CDR3: CAISDKMNTEAFF
D: -; size: once; V: TRBV6-5; J: TRBJ2-2; DNA: TGTGCCAGCAGTTACTCGAGGGAGAGCACCGGGGAGCTGTTTTTT; CDR3: CASSYSRESTGELFF
D: -; size: -; V: TRBV5-8; J: TRBJ1-2; DNA: TGTGCCAGCACCCTCGGGGATGGCTACACCTTC; CDR3: CASTLGDGYTF
D: TRBD2; size: -; V: TRBV4-1; J: TRBJ2-7; DNA: TGCGCCAGCAGCCAAAAAACGGGAGGGGATCCCTACGAGCAGTACTTC; CDR3: CASSQKTGGDPYEQYF
D: TRBD1; size: -; V: TRBV27; J: TRBJ2-7; DNA: TGTGCCAGCAGCCTCCGACAGGGGGTATCCTACGAGCAGTACTTC; CDR3: CASSLRQGVSYEQYF
D: -; size: -; V: TRBV21-1; J: TRBJ1-1; DNA: TGTGCCAGCAGCCCCCCGGTTGGTCCTAACACTGAAGCTTTCTTT; CDR3: CASSPPVGPNTEAFF
D: -; size: -; V: TRBV29-1; J: TRBJ2-1; DNA: TGCAGCGTTGTAGGGTACAATGAGCAGTTCTTC; CDR3: CSVVGYNEQFF
D: TRBD1; size: -; V: TRBV12-5; J: TRBJ2-7; DNA: TGTGCTAGTGGTTCGGGACAGCCGCCCTACGCGCAGTACTTC; CDR3: CASGSGQPPYAQYF
D: -; size: -; V: TRBV6-1; J: TRBJ2-1; DNA: TGTGCCAGCAGTTCCCAGGGCGCCTACAATGAGCAGTTCTTC; CDR3: CASSSQGAYNEQFF
D: TRBD1; size: -; V: TRBV11-3; J: TRBJ2-7; DNA: TGTGCCAGCAGCCGAGGACAGGGGGCCTACGAGCAGTACTTC; CDR3: CASSRGQGAYEQYF
D: TRBD2; size: -; V: TRBV4-3; J: TRBJ2-5; DNA: TGCGCCAGCAGCCAGGCAACTAGCGGCAAAGAGACCCAGTACTTC; CDR3: CASSQATSGKETQYF
D: -; size: -; V: TRBV7-2; J: TRBJ1-1; DNA: TGTGCCAGCAGCTCGGTTTCTCCTCGGATCTCGCGGAACACTGAAGCTTTCTTT; CDR3: CASSSVSPRISRNTEAFF
D: -; size: -; V: TRBV10-3; J: TRBJ2-7; DNA: TGTGCCATCAGGGGTCTAACCTACGAGCAGTACTTC; CDR3: CAIRGLTYEQYF
D: -; size: -; V: TRBV7-6; J: TRBJ2-5; DNA: TGTGCCAGCAGCGTAAGCTGGGGTAGATCGGAGAACCAGTACTTC; CDR3: CASSVSWGRSENQYF
D: -; size: -; V: TRBV5-1; J: TRBJ2-7; DNA: TGCGCCAGCAGCTTGGGGGCCTCCCCTTACGCCTACGAGCAGTACTTC; CDR3: CASSLGASPYAYEQYF
D: -; size: -; V: TRBV15; J: TRBJ1-6; DNA: TGTGCCACCAGCAGAGATTTTAATTCACCCCTCCACTTT; CDR3: CATSRDFNSPLHF
D: TRBD1; size: -; V: TRBV7-8; J: TRBJ2-7; DNA: TGTGCCAGCAGCTTAACCGGACAGGGAAACTACGAGCAGTACTTC; CDR3: CASSLTGQGNYEQYF
D: -; size: -; V: TRBV10-3; J: TRBJ2-5; DNA: TGTGCCATCAGCGACGAACGGAGGGAGACCCAGTACTTC; CDR3: CAISDERRETQYF
D: TRBD2; size: -; V: TRBV4-2; J: TRBJ2-1; DNA: TGTGCCAGCAGCCAAGACCCGGAGCGGGAGAAGTTCTTC; CDR3: CASSQDPEREKFF